Sequencing of this T cell receptor beta chain was carried out in a study of blood T cell repertoires in COVID-19 (dated by TCRdb to 2019 to 2021). At the level of the whole study: Samples covering the acute and convalescent phases of COVID-19 were provided by collaborators in the United States, Italy and Spain. The prospective study material was composed of cDNA or gDNA derived from T cells, B-cell-depleted T cells, or PBMCs. The dataset comprised deeply sampled blood TCRbeta repertoires from subjects exposed to, actively infected with, or recovered from COVID-19. The repertoires were released in a freely available public database intended as a resource for research on the immune response to SARS-CoV-2. Samples were obtained from the ongoing ImmuneRACE study (first 160 participants) and from over 1,000 subjects provided by 6 global collaborators. The sample metadata nearly always contained a de-identified subject ID, COVID-19 status, age in years and sex. Where available, HLA class I and class II types were taken from metadata supplied by the sample provider and were not determined by assay-based typing.

TCRbeta CDR3 regions were amplified from genomic DNA by means of the immunoSEQ Assay, a bias-controlled multiplex PCR. In the authors' own workflow: Within the assay, amplification of reference gene primers was used to estimate how many nucleated cells each sample contained. To quantify the absolute abundance of each unique TCRbeta CDR3 rearrangement, sequence reads were collapsed and filtered. For each sample, productive Simpson clonality was calculated by taking the square root of Simpson's diversity index across productive rearrangements. The immuneACCESS repertoire file appears here via TCRdb, limited to in-frame rearrangements. These files lack a portion of the clones; in checked studies, under half of the deficit traces to unresolved V genes, and the cause of the others is not known. V and J calls and clone size follow that table, whereas D and trimming were derived from the DNA. The sample table holds 40,000 to 65,000 clones, of which roughly 90% were seen once. Of the sample, about 2.5% is held by the ten largest clones.

Study-wide conclusions, independent of this receptor: The amount of clinical and demographic metadata varied by source and participant and was provided uncurated.

Each collaborating institution followed its own protocols to collect whole blood in K2EDTA tubes. For TCRbeta analysis, collaborators shipped samples in one of three forms: frozen whole blood, isolated PBMCs, or DNA extracted from either of those sample types. CDR1 SGHTS and CDR2 YDEGEE were looked up in the germline V gene. The CDR3 spans 14 residues, from the cysteine through the phenylalanine. The read is trimmed to its CDR3 DNA, 42 bases read in frame from base 1. Trimming accounts for 3 bases at V and 4 bases at J, while the number of junction bases matched to no gene is 3. With regard to this clone: This receptor's antigen is unknown. No base-level quality is on record; no much larger clone is a single base apart.

The specimen was peripheral blood. The receptor was isolated from a man older than 75 with acute or convalescent COVID-19. The rearranged chain carries TRBV5-8 and TRBJ2-2, with 7 bases matching TRBD1. The CDR3 protein: CASSSGQSTGELFF. The nucleotide sequence reads as follows: TGTGCCAGCAGCTCGGGACAGAGCACCGGGGAGCTGTTTTTT.